This entry describes one T cell receptor (beta chain). This record comes from a study of blood T cells in healthy people across ages. For the second PCR, which ran for roughly 7 to 11 cycles, a sample-barcoded 5' primer and a J-beta primer mix were used. TCRdb reanalysed the 5' RACE reads using MiXCR and keeps one entry per CDR3 protein. The sample yields around 2 million distinct CDR3 sequences, around 42% seen once. CDR1 is LGHDT and CDR2 is YNNKEL in the germline V gene (reference sequence). This CDR3 spans 16 amino acids. The V end was cut by 1 base, the J end by 0 bases, with 10 bases between. The TCR sequence derives from a human donor in good health. Input material: blood. This chain links TRBV3-1 with TRBJ2-1; D unresolved. The CDR3, as DNA: TGTGCCAGCAGCCAAGGGGCGGCCAGCTCCTACAATGAGCAGTTCTTC. Its translation is CASSQGAASSYNEQFF.